This entry is about one T cell receptor beta chain. What it binds is unknown. MiXCR, applied by TCRdb to the 5' RACE reads, yields one record per CDR3 protein. Of 300,000 or so distinct CDR3 sequences detected, roughly 4.3% appear once; the ten largest clones hold 20% to 25%. The data are from a study of T cells after yellow fever vaccination. Study-level points and caveats: Secondary responses were weaker yet peaked faster, day 5 versus 15. Most clones from primary vaccination were detected again post-booster (96% CD4, roughly 85% CD8). CD4 and CD8 compartments shared a small share of clonotypes, likely from convergent recombination.

Germline CDR1 is SGHRS and CDR2 is YFSETQ. The CDR3 runs to 15 residues. V lost 5 bases and J lost 1; bases outside the gene matches: 8. Sample: PBMCs, taken 5 days after the yellow fever booster vaccination. This TCR was recovered from a young man who received the YFV17D yellow fever vaccine. The chain employs TRBV5-1 and TRBJ2-7, with TRBD1 matching over 8 bases. The CDR3 protein is CASSSDRGNSYEQYF. CDR3 sequence (DNA): TGCGCCAGCAGTTCCGACAGGGGCAATTCCTACGAGCAGTACTTC.